The 9 T cell receptor beta chains presented below share a single source sample, sequenced in a study of tumor and adjacent non-tumor tissue in lung cancer. No cell sorting was done before RNA was extracted from the tissue. A modified ARM-PCR protocol with three rounds of nested PCR amplified TCRbeta. MiXCR, applied by TCRdb to the multiplex PCR reads, yields one record per CDR3 protein. The sample includes around 210,000 distinct CDR3 sequences, about two thirds of them seen just once. Sequences were obtained from lung tumor tissue. Receptor source: a man aged 55 to 70 with non-small cell lung cancer.

The genes are TRBV6-2 or TRBV6-3 and TRBJ1-1; maybe TRBD1 (5 bases). Germline-derived CDR1 and CDR2 are MNHEY and SVGEGT. This CDR3 comprises 14 residues. The V gene lost 9 bases and the J gene lost 5 bases, with 19 bases spanning the gap. In DNA, the CDR3 is TGTGCCAGTTTCTGGGGGGGTGAAAAAACTGAAGCTTTCTTT. Its protein product is CASFWGGEKTEAFF.

Turning to this clonotype: With a much larger clone just one base away, this may be a read error. The chain carries TRBV5-5 and TRBJ1-1, with 7 positions matching TRBD1. This CDR3 spans 13 amino acids. CDR1 and CDR2 (germline): SGHKS, YYEKEE (reference sequence). CDR3 in amino acids: CASSLYRGTETFF. CDR3 DNA: TGTGCCAGCAGCTTGTACAGGGGCACTGAAACTTTCTTT.

The gene calls are TRBV6-2 or TRBV6-3 and TRBJ1-5; TRBD1 is a possible D gene (5 bases). The CDR3 covers 16 residues. The V gene lost 7 bases and the J gene lost 0 bases, with 16 bases spanning the gap. Germline V gives CDR1 MNHEY, CDR2 SVGEGT. The CDR3 spells CASNTGWGCSNQPQHF. The CDR3 coding sequence is TGTGCCAGCAATACAGGCTGGGGGTGTAGCAATCAGCCCCAGCATTTT.

A note on this clonotype: The junction differs from germline at one of its ends, possibly a read error. The V call is TRBV5-1, the J call TRBJ1-6; D ambiguous. Per the germline V gene, CDR1 is SGHRS and CDR2 is YFSETQ. The CDR3 consists of 14 residues. The CDR3 sequence is CASSLAGSNSPLDF. The CDR3 coding sequence is TGCGCCAGCAGCTTGGCGGGGTCCAATTCACCCCTCGACTTT.

In the case of this clonotype: A read error is likely, as this CDR3 ends without the conserved phenylalanine or tryptophan. The chain uses TRBV12-3 or TRBV12-4 and TRBJ2-7; D might be TRBD2 (5 bases). CDR3 size: 14 residues. The V end was cut by 6 bases, the J end by 0 bases, with 12 bases between. CDR3: CASRATGSSYEQYL. Written as DNA, the CDR3 is TGTGCCAGCAGAGCGACGGGGAGCTCCTACGAGCAGTACTTA.

Worth noting for this clonotype: The junction differs from germline at one of its ends, possibly a read error. This rearrangement joins TRBV4-3 to TRBJ2-2, with 11 bases aligning to TRBD1. Looked up from germline, CDR1 is LGHNA and CDR2 is YSLEER. The length of the CDR3 is 19 residues. CDR3 bases: TGTGCCAACAGCCCCTGGACAGGGGGCGCCGGTACCAACACCGGGGAGTTGTTTTTT. Translated: CANSPWTGGAGTNTGELFF.

For this clonotype: One end of the junction varies from germline; a read error may be responsible. The chain links TRBV5-5 to TRBJ1-1, with D possibly being TRBD1 (6 bases). The V gene's germline CDR1 is SGHKS and CDR2 YYEKEE (reference sequence). CDR3 size: 14 residues. CDR3 sequence reads: CASSLRTANTVAFF. The CDR3, as DNA: TGTGCCAGCAGCTTGAGGACAGCGAACACTGTAGCTTTCTTT.

Regarding this clonotype: Being one base from a much bigger clone, this may be a read error. The rearrangement joins TRBV4-2 to TRBJ1-2, with a weak D call TRBD1 (5 bases). With 10 bases removed from V and 2 bases from J, the gap between germline ends came to 11 bases. This CDR3 is built from 12 residues. The germline CDR1 and CDR2 sequences are LGHNA and YNFKEQ. Written as DNA, the CDR3 is TGTGCCAATACGACAGTGAACTATGGCTACACCTTC. This encodes CANTTVNYGYTF.

With respect to this clonotype: The junction departs from the called germline gene at one end, perhaps through a read error. This rearrangement joins TRBV11-2 to TRBJ1-6; TRBD1 aligns across 7 bases. In germline, CDR1 is SGHAT, CDR2 FQNNGV. This CDR3 is built from 16 residues. CDR3 DNA: TGTGCCAGCAGCGTAGGGAGGACAGGTCGGAGTGCACCCCTCGACTTT. Translation gives CASSVGRTGRSAPLDF. Filled out from reference TRBV11-2 and TRBJ1-6, the complete variable domain reads EAGVAQSPRYKIIEKRQSVAFWCNPISGHATLYWYQQILGQGPKLLIQFQNNGVVDDSQLPKDRFSAERLKGVDSTLKIQPAKLEDSAVYLCASSVGRTGRSAPLDFGNGTRLTVT.